Listed below are T cell receptor beta chains from one sample, sequenced in a study of preoperative IRX-2 immunotherapy in early breast cancer. Clones were read by immunoSEQ multiplex PCR, and TCRdb kept only the in-frame ones, dropping some. The repertoire has approximately 26,000 clones, approximately 84% of them found once; the top ten carry 2% to 2.5%. Sequenced here: lymph node tissue, sampled before IRX-2 immunotherapy. The receptor set was obtained from a human donor with breast cancer. Each CDR3 is given with its conserved first and last residue. Fields, in order: V gene, J gene, clone size, D gene, CDR3 protein, CDR3 DNA. The D gene is left open where the match is weak. Clone size is given for some rows only: seen once, a few or many times, or a class if the clone is expanded.

V: TRBV19; J: TRBJ2-5; size: once; D: TRBD1; CDR3: CASNDRGLGETQYF; DNA: TGTGCCAGTAACGACAGGGGGCTAGGAGAGACCCAGTACTTC
V: TRBV5-1; J: TRBJ1-3; size: NA; D: TRBD1; CDR3: CASRPTGSSGNTIYF; DNA: TGCGCCAGCAGACCGACAGGGAGCTCTGGAAACACCATATATTTT
V: TRBV7-7; J: TRBJ1-2; size: NA; D: NA; CDR3: CASSSPSRQFNYGYTF; DNA: TGTGCCAGCAGCTCACCCAGTAGGCAGTTTAACTATGGCTACACCTTC
V: TRBV28; J: TRBJ1-6; size: few; D: NA; CDR3: CASSLSPGVSPLHF; DNA: TGTGCCAGCAGTTTGTCCCCGGGGGTTTCACCCCTCCACTTT
V: TRBV19; J: TRBJ1-1; size: NA; D: NA; CDR3: CASSRGDTTNTEAFF; DNA: TGTGCCAGTAGTAGGGGGGACACAACGAACACTGAAGCTTTCTTT
V: TRBV6-8; J: TRBJ2-7; size: NA; D: NA; CDR3: CAIRPGQNYEQYF; DNA: TGTGCCATCCGTCCCGGACAGAATTACGAGCAGTACTTC
V: TRBV7-5; J: TRBJ1-1; size: NA; D: NA; CDR3: CASSLSQGDTEAFF; DNA: TGTGCCAGCAGCTTATCTCAGGGAGACACTGAAGCTTTCTTT
V: TRBV7-1; J: TRBJ1-2; size: once; D: TRBD1; CDR3: CASSLQGNYGYTF; DNA: TGTGCCAGCAGCTTACAGGGGAACTATGGCTACACCTTC
V: TRBV11-3; J: TRBJ2-3; size: NA; D: TRBD1; CDR3: CASSRTGTGFADTQYF; DNA: TGTGCCAGCAGCCGAACCGGGACAGGGTTCGCCGATACGCAGTATTTT
V: TRBV28; J: TRBJ1-2; size: NA; D: TRBD1; CDR3: CASSSAGQGNYGYTF; DNA: TGTGCCAGCAGTTCCGCGGGACAGGGAAACTATGGCTACACCTTC
V: TRBV14; J: TRBJ1-1; size: NA; D: NA; CDR3: CASSPGPRKLNTEAFF; DNA: TGTGCCAGCAGCCCAGGGCCACGGAAACTGAACACTGAAGCTTTCTTT
V: TRBV10-2; J: TRBJ2-1; size: NA; D: TRBD2; CDR3: CASRVTSGGAEQFF; DNA: TGCGCCAGCAGAGTAACTAGCGGGGGGGCTGAGCAGTTCTTC
V: TRBV11-3; J: TRBJ1-2; size: NA; D: NA; CDR3: CASSLEGGAIYGYTF; DNA: TGTGCCAGCAGCTTAGAGGGCGGAGCAATCTATGGCTACACCTTC
V: TRBV5-1; J: TRBJ1-6; size: NA; D: NA; CDR3: CASSLGQDDRPLHF; DNA: TGCGCCAGCAGCTTGGGACAGGACGATAGGCCCCTCCACTTT
V: TRBV14; J: TRBJ2-2; size: NA; D: NA; CDR3: CASSGQNLNTGELFF; DNA: TGTGCCAGCAGCGGACAAAACCTGAACACCGGGGAGCTGTTTTTT
V: TRBV19; J: TRBJ1-2; size: NA; D: NA; CDR3: CASSLGTVANYGYTF; DNA: TGTGCCAGTAGTCTTGGGACCGTAGCTAACTATGGCTACACCTTC
V: TRBV6-8; J: TRBJ1-1; size: NA; D: NA; CDR3: CASSTGGATEAFF; DNA: TGTGCCAGCTCCACCGGGGGGGCCACTGAAGCTTTCTTT
V: TRBV7-6; J: TRBJ2-1; size: NA; D: TRBD1; CDR3: CASSLDRGIGNEQFF; DNA: TGTGCCAGCAGCTTGGACAGGGGGATTGGAAATGAGCAGTTCTTC
V: TRBV6-8; J: TRBJ1-5; size: NA; D: TRBD1; CDR3: CASSGGQSNQPQHF; DNA: TGTGCCAGCAGTGGGGGACAGAGCAATCAGCCCCAGCATTTT
V: TRBV6-8; J: TRBJ1-2; size: NA; D: TRBD1; CDR3: CASRASGSNRGNYGYTF; DNA: TGTGCCAGCCGCGCCTCGGGCAGTAACAGGGGGAACTATGGCTACACCTTC
V: TRBV1; J: TRBJ1-2; size: NA; D: NA; CDR3: CASSQDGGGRNYGYTF; DNA: TGCGCCAGCAGCCAAGATGGTGGGGGAAGGAACTATGGCTACACCTTC
V: TRBV30; J: TRBJ1-5; size: NA; D: NA; CDR3: CAWSLARGNQPQHF; DNA: TGTGCCTGGAGTTTGGCGAGGGGCAATCAGCCCCAGCATTTT
V: TRBV25-1; J: TRBJ2-3; size: NA; D: NA; CDR3: CASSNTDRGTDTQYF; DNA: TGTGCCAGCAGTAATACCGATAGAGGCACAGATACGCAGTATTTT
V: TRBV28; J: TRBJ2-2; size: few; D: NA; CDR3: CASSFPGETGELFF; DNA: TGTGCCAGCAGTTTCCCAGGGGAGACCGGGGAGCTGTTTTTT
V: TRBV11-3; J: TRBJ2-2; size: few; D: NA; CDR3: CASSSLHKGTFNTGELFF; DNA: TGTGCCAGCAGCTCCCTCCATAAGGGGACCTTTAACACCGGGGAGCTGTTTTTT
V: TRBV6-8; J: TRBJ2-2; size: NA; D: TRBD1; CDR3: CASSPTGTGGNTGELFF; DNA: TGTGCCAGCAGCCCGACCGGGACAGGGGGTAACACCGGGGAGCTGTTTTTT
V: TRBV28; J: TRBJ2-7; size: NA; D: NA; CDR3: CASSLKRYSTSGEQYF; DNA: TGTGCCAGCAGTTTGAAACGATATTCTACATCAGGCGAGCAGTACTTC
V: TRBV5-1; J: TRBJ2-7; size: few; D: NA; CDR3: CASSPGTVSYEQYF; DNA: TGCGCCAGCAGTCCGGGGACGGTCTCCTACGAGCAGTACTTC
V: TRBV6-8; J: TRBJ2-3; size: NA; D: NA; CDR3: CASSYGFGDGGYF; DNA: TGTGCCAGCAGTTACGGGTTCGGGGACGGGGGGTATTTT
V: TRBV18; J: TRBJ2-5; size: NA; D: NA; CDR3: CASSQDLDQETQYF; DNA: TGTGCCAGCTCACAAGATCTAGACCAAGAGACCCAGTACTTC
V: TRBV6-8; J: TRBJ1-5; size: once; D: NA; CDR3: CATTDYSNQPQHF; DNA: TGTGCCACAACAGATTATAGCAATCAGCCCCAGCATTTT
V: TRBV19; J: TRBJ1-1; size: few; D: NA; CDR3: CASSMVVTEAFF; DNA: TGTGCCAGTAGTATGGTAGTTACTGAAGCTTTCTTT
V: TRBV6-8; J: TRBJ2-3; size: NA; D: TRBD1; CDR3: CATLDRGLTDTQYF; DNA: TGTGCCACGCTGGACAGGGGACTCACAGATACGCAGTATTTT
V: TRBV10-3; J: TRBJ1-3; size: NA; D: NA; CDR3: CAISEQGGGNTIYF; DNA: TGTGCCATCAGTGAGCAGGGTGGTGGAAACACCATATATTTT
V: TRBV19; J: TRBJ1-5; size: NA; D: TRBD1; CDR3: CASSTELQGAQPQHF; DNA: TGTGCCAGTAGTACTGAGTTACAGGGGGCTCAGCCCCAGCATTTT